What follows is one TCR beta chain and its context. Authors' data handling: Reference gene primer amplification gave nucleated cell count estimates. Measured with immunoSEQ multiplex PCR; TCRdb has only the in-frame clones, and not every one. For V, J and clone size, that table is used; D and trimming come from the DNA. The data contain approximately 120,000 clones, around 85% of them singletons. The entry originates in a study of blood T cell repertoires in COVID-19. Across the study: Whether acute or convalescent, the COVID-19 samples came from the United States, Italy and Spain. Sample material is recorded as cDNA or gDNA derived from T cells, B-cell-depleted T cells, or PBMCs.

Recruited during active infection, patients (from Seattle) were subsequently followed longitudinally. Germline CDR1 MNHEY, CDR2 SMNVEV (reference sequence). Trimming at V came to 10 bases and at J to 4 bases, leaving 13 bases not matched to a gene. The CDR3 runs 15 residues. This clonotype was obtained from a woman over 75 with COVID-19, enrolled during active disease. The chain is built from TRBV27 and TRBJ2-1, with 7 bases lining up with TRBD2. The sequencing sample was made of peripheral blood. CDR3 nucleotides: TGTGCCACCTCATTTATGGGGGGGACGTACAATGAGCAGTTCTTC. Amino acids: CATSFMGGTYNEQFF.